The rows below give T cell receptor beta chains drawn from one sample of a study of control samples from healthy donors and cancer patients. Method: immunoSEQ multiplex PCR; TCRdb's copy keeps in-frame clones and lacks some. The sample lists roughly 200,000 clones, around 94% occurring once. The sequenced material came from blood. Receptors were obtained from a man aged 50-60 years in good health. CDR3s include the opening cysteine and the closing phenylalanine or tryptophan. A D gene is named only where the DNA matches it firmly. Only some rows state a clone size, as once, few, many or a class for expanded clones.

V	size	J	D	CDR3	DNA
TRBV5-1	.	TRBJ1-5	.	CASSLDSSNQPQHF	TGCGCCAGCAGCTTGGACAGTAGCAATCAGCCCCAGCATTTT
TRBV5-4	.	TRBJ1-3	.	CASQPDSSGNTIYF	TGTGCCAGCCAACCAGACAGCTCTGGAAACACCATATATTTT
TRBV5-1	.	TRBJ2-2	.	CASSLNGDTGELFF	TGCGCCAGCAGCTTGAACGGAGACACCGGGGAGCTGTTTTTT
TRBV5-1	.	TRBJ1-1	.	CASSLTRGIAEAFF	TGCGCCAGCAGCCTTACTCGGGGGATCGCTGAAGCTTTCTTT
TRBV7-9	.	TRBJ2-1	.	CASSLAGGTYNEQFF	TGTGCCAGCAGCTTAGCGGGGGGAACCTACAATGAGCAGTTCTTC
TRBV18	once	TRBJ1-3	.	CASSPNQGEGNTIYF	TGTGCCAGCTCACCGAACCAGGGTGAAGGAAACACCATATATTTT
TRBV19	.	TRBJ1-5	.	CASSKRWETGVNQPQHF	TGTGCCAGTAGTAAAAGGTGGGAGACAGGAGTCAATCAGCCCCAGCATTTT
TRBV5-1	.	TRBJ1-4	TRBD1	CASSLGTGSEKLFF	TGCGCCAGCAGCCTCGGGACAGGCAGTGAAAAACTGTTTTTT
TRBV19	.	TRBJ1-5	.	CASRTAAYSNQPQHF	TGTGCCAGTAGGACAGCAGCCTATAGCAATCAGCCCCAGCATTTT
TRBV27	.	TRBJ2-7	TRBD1	CASIARGRGYDEQYF	TGTGCCAGCATCGCCCGGGGCAGGGGGTACGACGAGCAGTACTTC
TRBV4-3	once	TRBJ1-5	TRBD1	CASSLQGDQPQHF	TGCGCCAGCAGCCTCCAGGGGGATCAGCCCCAGCATTTT
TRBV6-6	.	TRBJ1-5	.	CASSYLGGDQPQHF	TGTGCCAGCAGTTACTTAGGGGGGGATCAGCCCCAGCATTTT
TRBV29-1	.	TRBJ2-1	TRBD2	CSVEGGTSGEYNEQFF	TGCAGCGTTGAAGGGGGGACTAGCGGGGAATACAATGAGCAGTTCTTC
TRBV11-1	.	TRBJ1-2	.	CASSLTIYNYGYTF	TGTGCCAGCAGCCTTACTATTTATAACTATGGCTACACCTTC
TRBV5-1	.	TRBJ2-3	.	CASSSGAYTDTQYF	TGCGCCAGCAGCTCCGGGGCCTACACAGATACGCAGTATTTT
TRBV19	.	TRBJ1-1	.	CASSGWLNTEAFF	TGTGCCAGTAGTGGTTGGTTGAACACTGAAGCTTTCTTT
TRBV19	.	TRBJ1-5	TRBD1	CASSPRDRESRNQPQHF	TGTGCCAGTTCGCCCCGGGACAGAGAATCACGCAATCAGCCCCAGCATTTT
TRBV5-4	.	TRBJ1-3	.	CASSLARPGAGNTIYF	TGTGCCAGCAGCCTCGCAAGGCCGGGCGCTGGAAACACCATATATTTT
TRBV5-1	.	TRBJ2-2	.	CASSRLSGAKAGELFF	TGCGCCAGCAGCCGACTTTCGGGGGCGAAGGCCGGGGAGCTGTTTTTT
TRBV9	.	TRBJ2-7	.	CASSVGPKRGAYEQYF	TGTGCCAGCAGCGTAGGGCCAAAAAGGGGAGCCTACGAGCAGTACTTC
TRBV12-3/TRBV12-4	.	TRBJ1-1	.	CASMPGTGTEAFF	TGTGCCAGCATGCCGGGTACTGGGACTGAAGCTTTCTTT
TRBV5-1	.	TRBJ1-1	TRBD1	CASSVQGSNMGEAFF	TGCGCCAGCAGCGTACAGGGGAGCAATATGGGAGAAGCTTTCTTT
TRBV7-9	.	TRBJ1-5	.	CASSLGGSLNQPQHF	TGTGCCAGCAGCCTGGGGGGATCGTTAAATCAGCCCCAGCATTTT
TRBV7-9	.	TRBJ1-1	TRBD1	CASRNTRQGVAFF	TGTGCCAGCAGGAATACGCGACAGGGCGTCGCTTTCTTT
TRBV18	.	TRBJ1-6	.	CASSTNAGPQGRNSPLHF	TGTGCCAGCTCAACGAATGCCGGGCCCCAGGGCCGTAATTCACCCCTCCACTTT
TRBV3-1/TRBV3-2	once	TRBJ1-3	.	CASSLTGFTGNTIYF	TGTGCCAGCAGCCTAACAGGGTTCACTGGAAACACCATATATTTT
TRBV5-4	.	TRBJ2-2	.	CASSYGTGELFF	TGTGCCAGCAGCTACGGGACCGGGGAGCTGTTTTTT
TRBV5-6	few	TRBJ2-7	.	CASSLALSEEQYF	TGTGCCAGCAGCTTGGCCCTATCCGAGGAGCAGTACTTC
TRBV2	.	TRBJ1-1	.	CASTRRMNTEAFF	TGTGCCAGCACCCGACGGATGAACACTGAAGCTTTCTTT
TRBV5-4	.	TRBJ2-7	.	CASSPERARPYEQYF	TGTGCCAGCAGCCCCGAGCGGGCGAGACCCTACGAGCAGTACTTC
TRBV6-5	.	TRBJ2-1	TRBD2	CASSRTSGGAHEQFF	TGTGCCAGCAGCAGGACTAGCGGGGGGGCCCATGAGCAGTTCTTC
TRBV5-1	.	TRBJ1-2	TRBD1	CASSPDRGPGYTF	TGCGCCAGCAGCCCTGACAGGGGGCCCGGCTACACCTTC
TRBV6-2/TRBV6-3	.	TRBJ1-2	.	CASSTGGRGYTF	TGTGCCAGCAGTACCGGAGGAAGAGGCTACACCTTC
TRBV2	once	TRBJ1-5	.	CASSLGYQPQHF	TGTGCCAGCAGTTTGGGTTATCAGCCCCAGCATTTT
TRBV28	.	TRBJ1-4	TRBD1	CASSPRLGTGEKLFF	TGTGCCAGCAGTCCCAGGCTCGGGACAGGGGAAAAACTGTTTTTT
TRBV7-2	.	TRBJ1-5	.	CASSHSSQPQHF	TGTGCCAGCAGCCACTCCTCTCAGCCCCAGCATTTT
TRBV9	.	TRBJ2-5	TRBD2	CASSAAGVGETQYF	TGTGCCAGCAGCGCCGCGGGGGTCGGGGAGACCCAGTACTTC
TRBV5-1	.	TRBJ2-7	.	CASSFQGGVDEQYF	TGCGCCAGCAGCTTCCAGGGTGGGGTAGACGAGCAGTACTTC
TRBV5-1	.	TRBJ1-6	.	CASSLAPGGSNSPLHF	TGCGCCAGCAGCTTGGCCCCCGGGGGATCCAATTCACCCCTCCACTTT
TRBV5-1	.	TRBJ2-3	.	CASSRAGAGTDTQYF	TGCGCCAGCAGCCGGGCGGGGGCGGGCACAGATACGCAGTATTTT
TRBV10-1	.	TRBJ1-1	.	CASSEGGPSTEAFF	TGCGCCAGCAGTGAAGGGGGGCCATCCACTGAAGCTTTCTTT
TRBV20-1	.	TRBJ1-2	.	CSASMGGYGYTF	TGCAGTGCTAGTATGGGGGGCTATGGCTACACCTTC
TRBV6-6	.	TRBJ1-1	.	CASSYIGVSTEAFF	TGTGCCAGCAGTTACATCGGCGTTAGCACTGAAGCTTTCTTT
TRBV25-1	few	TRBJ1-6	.	CASSDHIGGQSPLHF	TGTGCCAGCAGTGATCATATAGGGGGACAATCACCCCTCCACTTT
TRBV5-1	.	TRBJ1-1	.	CASSLGENTEAFF	TGCGCCAGCAGCTTGGGGGAAAACACTGAAGCTTTCTTT
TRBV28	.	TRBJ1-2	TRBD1	CASSQPGTANYGYTF	TGTGCCAGCAGCCAACCCGGGACAGCTAACTATGGCTACACCTTC
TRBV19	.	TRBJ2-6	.	CASSTRDIGSGANVLTF	TGTGCCAGTAGCACCAGGGACATCGGCTCTGGGGCCAACGTCCTGACTTTC
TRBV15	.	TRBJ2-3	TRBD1	CATSGVDREVKYF	TGTGCCACCAGCGGAGTTGACAGGGAAGTTAAGTATTTT
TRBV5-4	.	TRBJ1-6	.	CASSLIPTDSPLHF	TGTGCCAGCAGCTTGATTCCTACAGATTCACCCCTCCACTTT
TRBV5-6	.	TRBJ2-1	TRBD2	CASSPWEGLSYNEQFF	TGTGCCAGCAGCCCCTGGGAGGGCCTCTCCTACAATGAGCAGTTCTTC